The next 11 T cell receptor beta chains were all read from a single sample in a study of Ad26.COV2.S vaccination and SARS-CoV-2 variants. Treatment here: approximately 18 received Ad26.COV2.S at low or high dose, single or two shots; about 5 received placebo; per-sample allocation not given. Material that was analyzed had been drawn on day 63 after the first vaccine or placebo injection. TCRdb's copy holds only in-frame clones and misses some; the assay was immunoSEQ multiplex PCR. The sample has 300,000 to 400,000 clones; around 87% are singletons. The specimen was peripheral blood, collected in a trial of Ad26.COV2.S vaccine versus placebo. All receptors come from a person aged 18-60 years who received the Ad26.COV2.S COVID-19 vaccine or a placebo.

This clone was seen a handful of times. V usage is TRBV6-5 and J usage is TRBJ2-7, with unresolved D. This CDR3 has 13 amino acids. V was pared by 4 bases and J by 4 bases, with 11 bases between. The V gene's germline CDR1 is MNHEY and CDR2 SVGAGI. CDR3 sequence: CASSSPQEYEQYF. CDR3 nucleotides: TGTGCCAGCAGTTCCCCTCAGGAGTACGAGCAGTACTTC.

The genes are TRBV5-1 and TRBJ2-7; TRBD1 matches at 7 bases. Looked up from germline, CDR1 is SGHRS and CDR2 is YFSETQ. With 1 base clipped from V and 2 bases from J, the junction kept 9 bases outside the gene matches. This CDR3 comprises 16 residues. CDR3 sequence: CASSLWGSTGAYEQYF. CDR3 in DNA: TGCGCCAGCAGCTTGTGGGGTTCTACAGGGGCCTACGAGCAGTACTTC.

This clone was found once. The chain couples TRBV4-1 to TRBJ2-5, with 8 positions matching TRBD2. This CDR3 has 15 residues. Germline V gives CDR1 MGHRA, CDR2 YSYEKL. Trimming cost V 6 bases and J 1 base; bases outside gene matches: 7. This CDR3 reads CASSPLSGGQETQYF. In DNA, the CDR3 is TGCGCCAGCAGTCCGCTAAGCGGGGGCCAAGAGACCCAGTACTTC.

The chain has TRBV25-1 and TRBJ1-2; D gene uncertain. This CDR3 has 14 residues. Trimming stripped 4 bases from V and 6 bases from J, with 15 bases between. Germline assignment: CDR1 MGHDK and CDR2 SYGVNS. CDR3 amino acids: CASSGRAVFDGYTF. CDR3 nucleotides: TGTGCCAGCAGTGGCCGGGCAGTTTTCGATGGCTACACCTTC.

V and J are TRBV3-1 (or the pseudogene TRBV3-2) and TRBJ1-1; D is perhaps TRBD1 (6 bases). The V gene's germline CDR1 is LGHDT and CDR2 YNNKEL (reference sequence). V gave up 3 bases and J gave up 0 bases, with 11 bases separating them. The CDR3 length is 15 residues. The CDR3 spells CASSQPGTMNTEAFF. Written as DNA, the CDR3 is TGTGCCAGCAGCCAGCCCGGGACAATGAACACTGAAGCTTTCTTT.

The chain couples TRBV10-3 to TRBJ1-1; D is undetermined. V lost 4 bases and J 2 bases, leaving 8 bases between the germline ends. The germline CDR1 and CDR2 sequences are ENHRY and SYGVKD. The CDR3 totals 13 residues. The CDR3 DNA reads TGTGCCATCAGTGGAGGAGATAACACTGAAGCTTTCTTT. Protein product: CAISGGDNTEAFF.

CDR3 protein: CAWSPPGGLDEKLFF. CDR3 sequence (DNA): TGTGCCTGGAGTCCACCAGGGGGCCTTGATGAAAAACTGTTTTTT. This chain uses TRBV30 with TRBJ1-4, with 8 bases fitting TRBD1. Germline V gene lookup returns CDR1 GTSNPN and CDR2 SVGIG (reference sequence). The CDR3 has 15 amino acids. With V trimmed by 2 bases and J by 6 bases, 8 bases remained unmatched.

Note on this clone: This sample also contains other DNA sequences that code for the same CDR3. This chain links TRBV7-3 with TRBJ1-6; D perhaps matches TRBD1 (5 bases). From germline, CDR1 is SGHTA and CDR2 FQGTGA. Trimming shortened V by 2 bases and J by 6 bases, and 8 bases separated the two germline ends. The CDR3 contains 14 residues. In nucleotides, the CDR3 is TGTGCCAGCAGCTTAGCGGGGCGTAATTCACCCCTCCACTTT. It specifies CASSLAGRNSPLHF.

The genes are TRBV11-2 and TRBJ2-3; 10 nucleotides match TRBD2. J was trimmed by 4 bases and V by 5 bases; bases with no gene match: 9. The CDR3 is made up of 16 amino acids. CDR1 and CDR2 from the germline V gene are SGHAT and FQNNGV. The CDR3 sequence: CASSRHSSGGADTQYF. CDR3 in DNA: TGTGCCAGCAGCCGCCACTCCAGCGGGGGGGCAGATACGCAGTATTTT.

This rearrangement joins TRBV11-2 to TRBJ2-3; D might be TRBD1 or TRBD2, each matching 5 bases. Germline V lookup: CDR1 SGHAT, CDR2 FQNNGV. This CDR3 region has 19 residues. Trimming removed 5 bases from V and 1 base from J, with 25 bases in between. The CDR3 here is CASSVRRIPGPDGTDTQYF. The DNA for the CDR3 is TGTGCCAGCAGCGTCCGCAGGATCCCGGGGCCGGATGGCACAGATACGCAGTATTTT. Variable domain in full (rest from reference TRBV11-2 and TRBJ2-3): EAGVAQSPRYKIIEKRQSVAFWCNPISGHATLYWYQQILGQGPKLLIQFQNNGVVDDSQLPKDRFSAERLKGVDSTLKIQPAKLEDSAVYLCASSVRRIPGPDGTDTQYFGPGTRLTVL.

The V gene is TRBV18, the J gene TRBJ2-5; 7 nucleotides match TRBD2. V lost 2 bases to trimming and J lost 2 bases; unmatched junction nucleotides: 5. The CDR3 consists of 15 residues. Looked up from germline, CDR1 is KGHSH and CDR2 is LQKENI. The CDR3 coding sequence is TGTGCCAGCTCACCAGTCAGAGCGGGGCAAGAGACCCAGTACTTC. It codes for CASSPVRAGQETQYF.